These 12 T cell receptor beta chains came from one sample sequenced in a study of read filtering for tumor transcriptome and immune sequencing. Molecular barcoded adaptors covering alpha/delta and beta/gamma chains were used on 400 ng RNA. TCRdb re-analysed the reads in MiXCR, keeping a single row per CDR3 protein. The sample consists of under 35,000 distinct CDR3 sequences, approximately 17% of them appearing once. Sequenced material: a population of CD138-negative cells sorted from bone marrow. The receptor set was obtained from a donor aged 40 or older with multiple myeloma.

This clonotype was picked up many times. This chain uses TRBV2 with TRBJ2-3; TRBD2 aligns across 12 bases. The CDR3 spans 15 residues. The J segment lost 4 bases and the V segment lost 6 bases, leaving 5 bases of the junction unmatched. Germline-derived CDR1 and CDR2 are SNHLY and FYNNEI. The CDR3 coding sequence is TGTGCCAGCAGGAGACTAGCGGGAGTGGCAGATACGCAGTATTTT. This codes for CASRRLAGVADTQYF.

Many counts were recorded for this clonotype. This chain joins TRBV5-4 and TRBJ2-6; 7 bases match TRBD1. CDR1 and CDR2 (germline): SGHNT, YYREEE (reference sequence). The CDR3 contains 15 residues. V lost 3 bases, J lost 0 bases, and 0 bases stayed unmatched. CDR3 residues: CASSSGGSGANVLTF. The DNA for the CDR3 is TGTGCCAGCAGCTCAGGGGGCTCTGGGGCCAACGTCCTGACTTTC.

This clonotype occurred once. A read error may account for a junction end that differs from germline. This rearrangement joins TRBV12-3 or TRBV12-4 to TRBJ1-1, with 10 positions matching TRBD1. This CDR3 region has 14 residues. CDR3 loop: CASSLDRGNIEALF. Written as DNA, the CDR3 is TGTGCCAGCAGTTTGGACAGGGGGAACATTGAAGCTCTCTTT.

This clonotype appeared many times. V and J are TRBV5-1 and TRBJ2-7; maybe TRBD1 (6 bases). The CDR3 spans 14 residues. Per the germline V gene, CDR1 is SGHRS and CDR2 is YFSETQ. V lost 0 bases to trimming and J lost 3 bases, with 10 bases between them. The CDR3: CASSLEGVGYEQYF. The CDR3 DNA reads TGCGCCAGCAGCTTGGAGGGGGTAGGCTACGAGCAGTACTTC.

This clonotype was observed at least ten times. This sequence may be a read error, since a much larger clone differs from it by one base. CDR3 residues: CASSAQETQYF. CDR3 coding DNA: TGTGCCAGCAGTGCACAAGAGACCCAGTACTTC. The chain uses TRBV2 and TRBJ2-5; D remains ambiguous. Germline assignment: CDR1 SNHLY and CDR2 FYNNEI. V was clipped by 4 bases and J by 2 bases, with 2 bases between them. The CDR3 is 11 amino acids.

This clonotype was counted many times. An end of the junction does not agree with germline; a read error may underlie this. The genes are TRBV15 and TRBJ2-7, with 9 bases identical to TRBD1. Per germline, CDR1 LNHNV and CDR2 YYDKDF (reference sequence). The CDR3 contains 14 residues. CDR3 amino acids: CATSGDRGAIEQYF. As DNA, the CDR3 is TGTGCCACCAGCGGAGACAGGGGGGCGATCGAGCAGTACTTC.

Ten or more counts support this clonotype. This rearrangement joins TRBV28 to TRBJ2-6; D is perhaps TRBD1 (6 bases). Germline assignment: CDR1 MDHEN and CDR2 SYDVKM. This CDR3 contains 17 residues. Trimming left V 5 bases short and J 0 bases short, with 14 bases between. CDR3 in amino acids: CASSKGHRPSGANVLTF. DNA for the CDR3: TGTGCCAGCAGTAAGGGACACAGGCCCTCTGGGGCCAACGTCCTGACTTTC.

There are many counts of this clonotype. The chain recombines TRBV28 with TRBJ2-7; no reliable D call. V gave up 1 base and J gave up 5 bases, with 9 bases separating them. Germline V gene lookup returns CDR1 MDHEN and CDR2 SYDVKM. This CDR3 comprises 13 residues. For the CDR3, the DNA is TGTGCCAGCAGTTTATCAGTAGAGGACGAGCAGTACTTC. This translates into CASSLSVEDEQYF.

In its sample, this clonotype is medium-sized. The V gene is TRBV3-1, the J gene TRBJ2-1, with D hard to call. Germline loops: CDR1 LGHDT, CDR2 YNNKEL (reference sequence). Trimming pared 5 bases from V and 5 bases from J, leaving 7 bases between. The CDR3 extends over 12 amino acids. CDR3 sequence: CASSNQDNEQFF. The DNA of the CDR3 is TGTGCCAGCAGCAATCAGGACAATGAGCAGTTCTTC.

About this clonotype: A junction end diverges from the germline sequence, so it may reflect a read error. The CDR3 loop is CASSYSIFFHNGQFF. CDR3 in DNA: TGTGCCAGCAGTTACTCGATCTTTTTTCACAATGGGCAGTTCTTC. The V call is TRBV6-5, the J call TRBJ2-1, with D uncertain. The CDR3 contains 15 residues. The V gene's germline CDR1 is MNHEY and CDR2 SVGAGI.

This clonotype was counted ten times or more. This chain joins TRBV6-5 and TRBJ2-1, with TRBD2 identical over 10 bases. Germline lookup yields CDR1 MNHEY and CDR2 SVGAGI. Trimming cost V 6 bases and J 8 bases; bases outside gene matches: 10. The CDR3 length is 15 residues. CDR3 nucleotide sequence: TGTGCCAGCAGGGCTAGCGGGAGAGGGGCTTATGAGCAGTTCTTC. Residues: CASRASGRGAYEQFF.

By sample fraction, this clonotype is medium-sized. This chain uses TRBV29-1 with TRBJ2-1, with D possibly matching TRBD1 (5 bases). CDR1 and CDR2 from the germline V gene are SQVTM and ANQGSEA. The CDR3 has 13 amino acids. V was clipped by 4 bases and J by 9 bases, with 16 bases between them. The CDR3 loop is CSVAGGASSEQFF. In nucleotides, the CDR3 is TGCAGCGTTGCGGGTGGGGCCAGCAGTGAGCAGTTCTTC.